The 28 T cell receptor beta chains given below trace back to one sample, sequenced in a study of blood T cell repertoires in COVID-19. The assay was immunoSEQ multiplex PCR, and TCRdb's table has in-frame clones only and misses some. The sample has over 300,000 clones, around 88% seen once. Sequencing input: peripheral blood. These receptors originate from a woman aged 45-59 years with acute or convalescent COVID-19.

The genes are TRBV4-2 and TRBJ2-1, with D perhaps TRBD2 (7 bases). The CDR3 spans 17 residues. Germline V gives CDR1 LGHNA, CDR2 YNFKEQ. V lost 2 bases, J lost 5 bases, and 19 bases lay in between. CDR3 sequence (DNA): TGTGCCAGCAGCCAACTAATAGGGGGGGGAACCAACAATGAGCAGTTCTTC. This gives the protein CASSQLIGGGTNNEQFF.

There are a few counts of this clone. The rearrangement links TRBV6-1 to TRBJ2-2; 14 bases are a match to TRBD2. CDR3 length: 15 amino acids. CDR1 MNHNS and CDR2 SASEGT come from the germline V gene. Unmatched junction bases numbered 6, after V lost 3 bases and J lost 12 bases. CDR3 protein: CASSDTGLAGDKLFF. The CDR3, as DNA: TGTGCCAGCAGTGACACGGGACTAGCGGGAGATAAGCTGTTTTTT.

V is TRBV5-1 and J is TRBJ2-1; 9 nucleotides match TRBD1. The CDR3 covers 14 residues. Germline CDR1 and CDR2: SGHRS and YFSETQ. After removal of 4 bases from V and 9 bases from J, the junction contained 8 bases not matched to a gene. CDR3 residues: CASSLRTGVSEQFF. The CDR3, as DNA: TGCGCCAGCAGCCTAAGGACAGGGGTTAGTGAGCAGTTCTTC.

The V and J genes are TRBV14 and TRBJ2-1; the match to TRBD2 covers 11 bases. CDR1 is SGHDN, CDR2 FVKESK, per germline. Trimming removed 5 bases from V and 4 bases from J; junction bases left unmatched: 1. The CDR3 is made up of 14 amino acids. The CDR3 bases are TGTGCCAGCAGCACTAGCGGGAGTTACAATGAGCAGTTCTTC. It translates to CASSTSGSYNEQFF.

The chain carries TRBV19 and TRBJ1-2; D unclear. Trimming removed 3 bases at V and 4 bases at J, with 18 bases between. CDR3 size: 16 residues. Germline V gives CDR1 LNHDA, CDR2 SQIVND (reference sequence). The CDR3 spells CASSMYQVDLLYGYTF. For the CDR3, the DNA is TGTGCCAGTAGTATGTATCAGGTTGACCTCCTCTATGGCTACACCTTC.

The J gene is TRBJ1-2, the V gene TRBV4-3; 10 nucleotides match TRBD1. The germline gives CDR1 LGHNA, CDR2 YSLEER. V lost 5 bases, J lost 2 bases, and 11 bases stayed unmatched. The CDR3 length is 17 residues. CDR3 sequence reads: CASSEGTGDDLNYGYTF. The CDR3 DNA reads TGCGCCAGCAGCGAAGGGACAGGGGACGATCTAAACTATGGCTACACCTTC.

The CDR3 protein is CASSPGTSGGTQYF. The CDR3 nucleotides are TGTGCCAGCAGTCCAGGGACTAGCGGGGGAACCCAGTACTTC. The chain joins TRBV6-5 to TRBJ2-5; 14 bases are a match to TRBD2. With 5 bases clipped from V and 8 bases from J, the junction kept 4 bases outside the gene matches. Germline loops: CDR1 MNHEY, CDR2 SVGAGI. The CDR3 is 14 residues long.

V is TRBV4-2 and J is TRBJ1-4; TRBD1 is a possible D gene (5 bases). V was cut by 0 bases and J by 0 bases, with 8 bases left in between. The germline V gene encodes CDR1 LGHNA and CDR2 YNFKEQ. The CDR3 extends over 16 amino acids. The CDR3 reads CASSQDWGATNEKLFF. As DNA, the CDR3 is TGTGCCAGCAGCCAAGATTGGGGGGCAACTAATGAAAAACTGTTTTTT.

CDR3 DNA sequence: TGTGCCATCAGTGTAGCGGGGGAGGGGAATGAGCAGTTCTTC. Translating it yields CAISVAGEGNEQFF. The chain employs TRBV10-3 and TRBJ2-1, with 9 bases aligning to TRBD2. V shed 4 bases and J 7 bases; nucleotides not matched to a gene: 5. In germline, CDR1 is ENHRY, CDR2 SYGVKD. The CDR3 is 14 amino acids.

The chain links TRBV5-4 to TRBJ2-2; 10 nucleotides agree with TRBD2. The CDR3 runs to 17 residues. The V gene's germline CDR1 is SGHNT and CDR2 YYREEE (reference sequence). V gave up 4 bases and J gave up 4 bases; unmatched junction bases: 10. CDR3 amino acids: CASSLKNLAGVTGELFF. CDR3 nucleotides: TGTGCCAGCAGCCTAAAAAATCTAGCGGGGGTCACCGGGGAGCTGTTTTTT. Combining the CDR3 with reference TRBV5-4 and TRBJ2-2 gives the whole variable domain ETGVTQSPTHLIKTRGQQVTLRCSSQSGHNTVSWYQQALGQGPQFIFQYYREEENGRGNFPPRFSGLQFPNYSSELNVNALELDDSALYLCASSLKNLAGVTGELFFGEGSRLTVL.

The CDR3 DNA reads TGTGCCAGCAGCGGGACTAGCGCGAGGAGGGGGATCTACAATGAGCAGTTCTTC. Its translation is CASSGTSARRGIYNEQFF. The chain couples TRBV9 to TRBJ2-1; 9 bases are shared with TRBD2. CDR3 length: 18 residues. The germline V gene encodes CDR1 SGDLS and CDR2 YYNGEE. V gave up 3 bases and J gave up 3 bases; unmatched junction bases: 13.

The chain has TRBV2 and TRBJ1-5; TRBD1 is a possible D gene (6 bases). V was pared by 3 bases and J by 4 bases, with 13 bases between. This CDR3 contains 15 residues. Germline CDR1 reads SNHLY; CDR2 reads FYNNEI. The CDR3 nucleotides are TGTGCCAGCAGTGAGGAACAGGGCCTGAATCAGCCCCAGCATTTT. This sequence encodes CASSEEQGLNQPQHF. Variable domain in full (rest from reference TRBV2 and TRBJ1-5): EPEVTQTPSHQVTQMGQEVILRCVPISNHLYFYWYRQILGQKVEFLVSFYNNEISEKSEIFDDQFSVERPDGSNFTLKIRSTKLEDSAMYFCASSEEQGLNQPQHFGDGTRLSIL.

This clone has a handful of counts. The rearrangement uses TRBV27 and TRBJ1-6; TRBD1 agrees at 7 bases. The CDR3 is made up of 16 amino acids. V trimming: 3 bases; J trimming: 10 bases; junction bases outside the gene matches: 12. Germline lookup yields CDR1 MNHEY and CDR2 SMNVEV (reference sequence). This CDR3 reads CASSFLYRGPYSPLHF. DNA of the CDR3: TGTGCCAGCAGTTTCTTATATAGGGGGCCTTACTCACCCCTCCACTTT.

The rearrangement joins TRBV2 to TRBJ1-1, with TRBD1 identical over 9 bases. V lost 5 bases, J lost 3 bases, and 4 bases stayed unmatched. CDR1 and CDR2 (germline): SNHLY, FYNNEI. This CDR3 comprises 14 residues. CDR3 protein: CASSFDRGDTEAFF. In nucleotides, the CDR3 is TGTGCCAGCAGTTTCGACAGGGGGGACACTGAAGCTTTCTTT.

V and J are TRBV19 and TRBJ2-5, with D maybe TRBD2 (7 bases). Trimming stripped 11 bases from V and 1 base from J, with 23 bases between. The CDR3 is 16 amino acids. Germline V gene data show CDR1 as LNHDA and CDR2 as SQIVND (reference sequence). CDR3 amino acids: CAASPGGRGSQETQYF. In DNA form, the CDR3 reads TGTGCCGCCAGCCCCGGGGGGCGGGGTAGCCAAGAGACCCAGTACTTC.

The chain recombines TRBV3-1 (or the pseudogene TRBV3-2) with TRBJ2-7; D is possibly TRBD1 (6 bases). The CDR3 spans 15 residues. Germline CDR1 and CDR2: LGHDT and YNNKEL (reference sequence). V lost 3 bases and J lost 6, with 18 bases in between. The CDR3 DNA follows: TGTGCCAGCAGCCAGGGCTCGGGACAAGTCAGCGAGCAGTACTTC. It specifies CASSQGSGQVSEQYF.

V gene TRBV5-6 combines with J gene TRBJ2-7; maybe TRBD2 (6 bases). Germline V CDR1 and CDR2: SGHDT, YYEEEE. CDR3 length equals 13 residues. Trimming stripped 4 bases from V and 5 bases from J, with 13 bases between. The CDR3: CASSRERRDEQYF. The CDR3 coding sequence is TGTGCCAGCAGCCGCGAAAGGAGGGACGAGCAGTACTTC.

The chain carries TRBV30 and TRBJ1-5, with TRBD1 identical over 7 bases. Per germline, CDR1 GTSNPN and CDR2 SVGIG (reference sequence). This CDR3 spans 14 amino acids. With V trimmed by 1 base and J by 3 bases, 3 bases remained unmatched. CDR3 in DNA: TGTGCCTGGAGTGGGGGACAGCTCAATCAGCCCCAGCATTTT. This sequence encodes CAWSGGQLNQPQHF.

The chain is built from TRBV10-3 and TRBJ1-2, with a possible D match to TRBD1 (5 bases). The ends were cut back, 6 bases at V and 6 bases at J, with 20 bases in the middle. This CDR3 spans 15 amino acids. Looked up from germline, CDR1 is ENHRY and CDR2 is SYGVKD. The CDR3 DNA sequence: TGTGCCATCAGGGGGACTCTGGGGGACGGCCATGGCTACACCTTC. Its translation is CAIRGTLGDGHGYTF.

V usage is TRBV18 and J usage is TRBJ2-6; no definite D call. The CDR3 is 14 amino acids. Germline V gene lookup returns CDR1 KGHSH and CDR2 LQKENI. V lost 0 bases to trimming and J lost 9 bases, with 9 bases between them. The CDR3 spells CASSPPAGVNVLTF. In DNA, the CDR3 is TGTGCCAGCTCACCACCGGCTGGAGTCAACGTCCTGACTTTC.

V and J are TRBV6-5 and TRBJ2-1, with 10 bases lining up with TRBD2. CDR1 is MNHEY, CDR2 SVGAGI, per germline. The CDR3 has 14 residues. V was pared by 6 bases and J by 8 bases, with 7 bases of the junction left unmatched. The CDR3 spells CASRIMLAGDEQFF. In DNA form, the CDR3 reads TGTGCCAGCAGGATAATGCTAGCGGGGGATGAGCAGTTCTTC.

This clone was found a few times. The chain is built from TRBV14 and TRBJ1-5, with D perhaps TRBD1 (5 bases). The CDR3 sequence is 14 residues long. The germline gives CDR1 SGHDN, CDR2 FVKESK. Trimming stripped 3 bases from V and 0 bases from J, with 6 bases between. Here the CDR3 DNA reads TGTGCCAGCAGCCAGGGGGGTAGCAATCAGCCCCAGCATTTT. Translation: CASSQGGSNQPQHF.

The chain joins TRBV6-5 to TRBJ1-6; TRBD1 is a possible D gene (6 bases). There are 15 residues in the CDR3. Germline V gene sequence: CDR1 MNHEY, CDR2 SVGAGI. V lost 6 bases and J 1 base, leaving 10 bases between the germline ends. CDR3 region: CASSLDRSYNSPLHF. The CDR3 nucleotides are TGTGCCAGCAGCCTAGACAGGTCCTATAATTCACCCCTCCACTTT.

The chain has TRBV5-1 and TRBJ2-5; D is possibly TRBD2 (5 bases). V shed 2 bases and J shed 2 bases, with 16 bases lying between them. This CDR3 contains 16 residues. Germline V CDR1 and CDR2: SGHRS, YFSETQ. In nucleotides, the CDR3 is TGCGCCAGCAGCTTTACTAGTAATTCGGCTCAAGAGACCCAGTACTTC. This gives the protein CASSFTSNSAQETQYF.

The CDR3, as DNA: TGTGCCAGCAGAAGGCAGGGGGGCTATGGCTACACCTTC. Amino acid sequence: CASRRQGGYGYTF. V usage is TRBV27 and J usage is TRBJ1-2; 7 nucleotides match TRBD1. Germline lookup yields CDR1 MNHEY and CDR2 SMNVEV (reference sequence). CDR3 length equals 13 residues. The V gene end was trimmed by 6 bases and the J gene end by 4 bases; junction bases not matched to a gene: 5.

With regard to this clone: One end of the junction is discordant with germline, which a read error may explain. This CDR3 is also generated by other DNA sequences in the sample. The chain joins TRBV7-2 to TRBJ1-1; TRBD1 might be the D (5 bases). Per germline, CDR1 SGHTA and CDR2 FQGNSA. The CDR3 contains 13 residues. Written as DNA, the CDR3 is TGTGCCAGCAGTGGGGGGGTTGCGACTGAAGCCTTCTTT. This translates into CASSGGVATEAFF. Full variable domain (remainder filled in from reference TRBV7-2 and TRBJ1-1): GAGVSQSPSNKVTEKGKDVELRCDPISGHTALYWYRQSLGQGLEFLIYFQGNSAPDKSGLPSDRFSAERTGGSVSTLTIQRTQQEDSAVYLCASSGGVATEAFFGQGTRLTVV.

This sequence joins TRBV6-1 and TRBJ1-4, with TRBD1 as a possible D gene (5 bases). CDR3 length: 17 amino acids. Germline CDR1 and CDR2: MNHNS and SASEGT. The V and J ends lost 4 bases and 0 bases respectively, with 15 bases between them. The CDR3 nucleotides are TGTGCCAGCAGTGGCCGGACATCAACCGCAACTAATGAAAAACTGTTTTTT. It codes for CASSGRTSTATNEKLFF.

The gene calls are TRBV2 and TRBJ1-2; 8 bases align to TRBD1. Trimming at V came to 5 bases and at J to 9 bases, leaving 2 bases not matched to a gene. Germline V gives CDR1 SNHLY, CDR2 FYNNEI. There are 11 residues in the CDR3. CDR3 protein: CASSTGGRYTF. In DNA, the CDR3 is TGTGCCAGCAGTACAGGGGGGCGCTACACCTTC. Supplemented by reference TRBV2 and TRBJ1-2, the full variable domain reads EPEVTQTPSHQVTQMGQEVILRCVPISNHLYFYWYRQILGQKVEFLVSFYNNEISEKSEIFDDQFSVERPDGSNFTLKIRSTKLEDSAMYFCASSTGGRYTFGSGTRLTVV.